This entry concerns a single TCR beta chain. What it recognizes is unknown. This CDR3 contains 15 residues. CDR1 SGHVS and CDR2 FQNEAQ come from the germline V gene. The V segment lost 1 base and the J segment 6 bases; nucleotides outside the gene matches: 4. This sample is drawn from a study of a mutant IDH1 vaccine in newly diagnosed glioma. The study, taken as a whole, reports: It was just under 95% of patients that developed vaccine-induced immune responses. Pseudoprogression looked unconnected to shifts in top peripheral T cell clonotypes.

The data were produced by immunoSEQ multiplex PCR, yet TCRdb's version contains in-frame clones alone and is incomplete. In the table there are some 45,000 clones, roughly 83% of which are singletons. Sample time point: week 35, safety follow-up. Every single dose of the vaccine, 300 ug of mutant IDH1 20-mer peptide, came with topical imiquimod. The chain links TRBV7-8 to TRBJ1-4; 8 bases match TRBD1. This TCR was recovered from a woman aged 45-60 years with glioma. The material sequenced was PBMCs, taken from a glioma patient whose treatment included an IDH1 peptide vaccine. The CDR3 loop reads CASSLGVQGDEKLFF. The CDR3 coding sequence is TGTGCCAGCAGCTTAGGGGTACAGGGGGATGAAAAACTGTTTTTT.